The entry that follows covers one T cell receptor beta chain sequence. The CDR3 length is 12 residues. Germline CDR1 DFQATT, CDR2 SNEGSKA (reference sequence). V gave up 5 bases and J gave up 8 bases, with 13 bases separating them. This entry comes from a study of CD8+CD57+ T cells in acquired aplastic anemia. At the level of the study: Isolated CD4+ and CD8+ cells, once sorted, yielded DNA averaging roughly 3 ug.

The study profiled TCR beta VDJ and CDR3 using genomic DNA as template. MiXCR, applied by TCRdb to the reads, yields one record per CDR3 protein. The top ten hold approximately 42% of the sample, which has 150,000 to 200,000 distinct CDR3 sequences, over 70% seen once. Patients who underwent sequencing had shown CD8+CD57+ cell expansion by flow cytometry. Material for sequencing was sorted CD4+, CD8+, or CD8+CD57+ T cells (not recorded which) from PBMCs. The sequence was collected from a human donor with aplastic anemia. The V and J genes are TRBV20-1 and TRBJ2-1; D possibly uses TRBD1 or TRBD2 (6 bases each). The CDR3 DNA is TGCAGTGCTCAGGGGCGGAGGGATGAGCAGTTCTTC. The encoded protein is CSAQGRRDEQFF.